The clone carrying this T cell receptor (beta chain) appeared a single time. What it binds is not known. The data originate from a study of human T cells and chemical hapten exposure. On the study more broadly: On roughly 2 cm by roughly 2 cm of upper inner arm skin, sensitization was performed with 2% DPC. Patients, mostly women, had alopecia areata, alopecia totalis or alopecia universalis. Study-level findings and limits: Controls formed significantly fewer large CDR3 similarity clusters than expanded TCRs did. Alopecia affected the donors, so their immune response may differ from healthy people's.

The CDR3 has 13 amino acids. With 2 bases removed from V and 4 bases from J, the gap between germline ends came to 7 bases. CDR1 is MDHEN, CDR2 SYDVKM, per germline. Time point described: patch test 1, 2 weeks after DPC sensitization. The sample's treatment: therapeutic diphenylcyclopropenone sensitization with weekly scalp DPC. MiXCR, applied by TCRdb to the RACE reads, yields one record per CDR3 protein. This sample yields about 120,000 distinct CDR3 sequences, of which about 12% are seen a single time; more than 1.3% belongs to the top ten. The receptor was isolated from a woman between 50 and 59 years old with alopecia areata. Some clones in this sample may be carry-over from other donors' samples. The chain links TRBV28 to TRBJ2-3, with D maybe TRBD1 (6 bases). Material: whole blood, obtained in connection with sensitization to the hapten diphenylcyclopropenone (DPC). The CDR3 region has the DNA TGTGCCAGCAGTTTAACAGGGCCAGATACGCAGTATTTT. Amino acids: CASSLTGPDTQYF.